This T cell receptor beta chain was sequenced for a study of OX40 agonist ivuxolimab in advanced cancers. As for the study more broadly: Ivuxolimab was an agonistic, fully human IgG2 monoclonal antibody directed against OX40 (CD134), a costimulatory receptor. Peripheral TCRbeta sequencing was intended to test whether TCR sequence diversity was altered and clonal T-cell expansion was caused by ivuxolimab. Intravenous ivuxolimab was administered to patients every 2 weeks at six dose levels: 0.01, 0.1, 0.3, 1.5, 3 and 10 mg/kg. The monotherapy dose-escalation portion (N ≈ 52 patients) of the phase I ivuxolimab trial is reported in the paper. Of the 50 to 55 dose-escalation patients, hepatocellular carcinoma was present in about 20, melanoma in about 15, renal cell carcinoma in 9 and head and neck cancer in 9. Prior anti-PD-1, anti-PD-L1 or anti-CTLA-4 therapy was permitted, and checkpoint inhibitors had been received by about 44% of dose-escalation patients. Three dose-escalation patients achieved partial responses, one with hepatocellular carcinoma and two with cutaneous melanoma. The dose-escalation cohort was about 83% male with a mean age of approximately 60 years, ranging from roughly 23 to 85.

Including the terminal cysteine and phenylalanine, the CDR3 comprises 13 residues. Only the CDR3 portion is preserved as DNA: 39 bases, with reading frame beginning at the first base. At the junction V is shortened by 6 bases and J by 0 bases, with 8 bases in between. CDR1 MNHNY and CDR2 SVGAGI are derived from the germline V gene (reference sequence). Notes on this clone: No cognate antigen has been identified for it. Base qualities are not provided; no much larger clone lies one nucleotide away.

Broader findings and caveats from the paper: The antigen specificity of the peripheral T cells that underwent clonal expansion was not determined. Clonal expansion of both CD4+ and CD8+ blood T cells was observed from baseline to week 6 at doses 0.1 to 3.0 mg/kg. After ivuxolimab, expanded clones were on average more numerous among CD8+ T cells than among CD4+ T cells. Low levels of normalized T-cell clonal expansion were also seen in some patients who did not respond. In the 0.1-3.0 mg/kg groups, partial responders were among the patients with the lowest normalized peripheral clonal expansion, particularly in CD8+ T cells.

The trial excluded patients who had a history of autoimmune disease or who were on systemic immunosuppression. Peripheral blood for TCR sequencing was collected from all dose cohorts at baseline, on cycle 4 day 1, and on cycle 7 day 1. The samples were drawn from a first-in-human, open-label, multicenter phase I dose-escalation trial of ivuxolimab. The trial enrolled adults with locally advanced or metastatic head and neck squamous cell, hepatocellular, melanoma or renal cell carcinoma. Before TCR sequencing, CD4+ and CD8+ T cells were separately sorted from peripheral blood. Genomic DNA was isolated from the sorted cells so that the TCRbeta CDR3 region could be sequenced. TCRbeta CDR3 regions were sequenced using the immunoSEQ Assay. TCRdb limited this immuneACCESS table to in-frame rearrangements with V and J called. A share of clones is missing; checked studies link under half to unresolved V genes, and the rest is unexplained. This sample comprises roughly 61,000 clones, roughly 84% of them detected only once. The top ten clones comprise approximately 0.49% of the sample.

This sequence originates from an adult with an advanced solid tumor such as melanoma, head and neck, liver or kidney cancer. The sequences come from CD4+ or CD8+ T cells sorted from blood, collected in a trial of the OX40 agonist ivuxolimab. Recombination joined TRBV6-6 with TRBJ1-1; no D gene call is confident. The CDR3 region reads CASRADLNTEAFF. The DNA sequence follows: TGTGCCAGCAGAGCCGACCTGAACACTGAAGCTTTCTTT.